This entry lists 26 T cell receptor beta chains sequenced from one sample in a study of graft-versus-host responses after intestinal transplantation. Profiled with immunoSEQ multiplex PCR; TCRdb holds only in-frame clones, not every one. Among approximately 76,000 clones, 84% were seen once, and the ten largest hold less than 0.45%. These receptors have no known antigen. The sample here was unstimulated CD4+ T cells sorted from spleen or lymph node cells, taken before transplant. The receptors were gathered from a human donor who was the organ donor for an intestinal transplant.

The J gene is TRBJ1-1, the V gene TRBV6-5; 9 bases match TRBD1. Germline CDR1 reads MNHEY; CDR2 reads SVGAGI. This CDR3 is 15 amino acids long. J was trimmed by 3 bases and V by 2 bases; bases with no gene match: 4. This chain's CDR3 is CASSYGTGWDTEAFF. DNA for the CDR3: TGTGCCAGCAGTTACGGGACAGGGTGGGACACTGAAGCTTTCTTT.

Only one count was recorded for this clone. The CDR3 region is CAIKSSRDRGDYGYTF. Here the CDR3 DNA reads TGTGCCATCAAGAGTTCGAGGGACAGGGGGGATTATGGCTACACCTTC. The V gene is TRBV28, the J gene TRBJ1-2; 11 nucleotides agree with TRBD1. CDR1 and CDR2 from the germline V gene are MDHEN and SYDVKM. There are 16 residues in the CDR3. V lost 10 bases, J lost 5 bases, and 15 bases stayed unmatched.

In this sample, this clone turned up a few times. This rearrangement joins TRBV7-2 to TRBJ1-3; the match to TRBD1 covers 8 bases. Germline-derived CDR1 and CDR2 are SGHTA and FQGNSA. The CDR3 runs 15 residues. Trimming took 5 bases from V and 4 from J; bases not matched to a gene: 7. CDR3: CASSLGDRSGNTIYF. The CDR3 DNA is TGTGCCAGCAGCCTCGGGGACAGGTCAGGAAACACCATATATTTT.

The gene calls are TRBV10-3 and TRBJ1-3, with TRBD1 matching over 9 bases. The germline CDR1 and CDR2 sequences are ENHRY and SYGVKD. The V and J ends lost 6 bases and 7 bases, in that order; junction bases with no gene match: 7. The CDR3 length is 14 residues. CDR3 DNA sequence: TGTGCCATCAGGGACCGGGACAGGGCTAACACCATATATTTT. Translation: CAIRDRDRANTIYF.

The V call is TRBV6-6, the J call TRBJ2-7; 7 bases align to TRBD1. CDR3 length equals 14 residues. J gave up 2 bases and V 5 bases, and 6 bases lay outside the gene matches. The germline V gene encodes CDR1 MNHNY and CDR2 SVGAGI (reference sequence). The chain's CDR3 is CASSKRQGTYEQYV. CDR3 bases: TGTGCCAGCAGTAAACGACAGGGTACCTACGAGCAGTACGTC.

This chain uses TRBV5-1 with TRBJ2-5; D gene uncertain. This CDR3 has 14 residues. Germline V gene lookup returns CDR1 SGHRS and CDR2 YFSETQ. V was cut by 0 bases and J by 5 bases, with 11 bases left in between. The chain's CDR3 is CASSLAGGEETQYF. CDR3 DNA sequence: TGCGCCAGCAGCTTGGCCGGTGGTGAGGAGACCCAGTACTTC.

The chain combines TRBV6-5 with TRBJ1-1; D is perhaps TRBD1 (5 bases). The CDR3 length is 15 residues. Germline assignment: CDR1 MNHEY and CDR2 SVGAGI. Trimming shortened V by 5 bases and J by 0 bases, and 13 bases separated the two germline ends. CDR3 region: CASSRQTVLNTEAFF. CDR3 nucleotides: TGTGCCAGCAGTCGACAGACAGTCCTGAACACTGAAGCTTTCTTT.

The rearrangement links TRBV2 to TRBJ1-4; 11 positions match TRBD1. The CDR3 extends over 15 amino acids. After removal of 6 bases from V and 4 bases from J, the junction contained 4 bases not matched to a gene. The germline V gene encodes CDR1 SNHLY and CDR2 FYNNEI. CDR3 DNA sequence: TGTGCCAGCAGGAAGGGGACAGGGGGTAATGAAAAACTGTTTTTT. Its translation: CASRKGTGGNEKLFF.

V usage is TRBV7-2 and J usage is TRBJ2-5, with 11 bases identical to TRBD2. Germline trimming cut 1 base from V and 1 base from J; bases unmatched to any gene: 8. The CDR3 spans 18 residues. Looked up from germline, CDR1 is SGHTA and CDR2 is FQGNSA. The DNA for the CDR3 is TGTGCCAGCAGCTTAGGGCTAGCGGGGGGACGTATCCAAGAGACCCAGTACTTC. Amino acids: CASSLGLAGGRIQETQYF.

A single count supports this clone. The chain carries TRBV10-2 and TRBJ2-1; TRBD2 matches 9 bases. CDR1 is WSHSY and CDR2 is SAAADI in the germline V gene. CDR3 size: 15 residues. The ends lost 2 bases at V and 9 bases at J; junction bases unmatched: 8. CDR3 coding DNA: TGCGCCAGCAGTGAGCTGGCGGGGGGGAACTTTGAGCAGTTCTTC. Amino acids: CASSELAGGNFEQFF.

This chain uses TRBV19 with TRBJ1-2; 7 nucleotides match TRBD1. Germline trimming cut 6 bases from V and 4 bases from J; bases unmatched to any gene: 11. This CDR3 region has 15 residues. Germline V CDR1 and CDR2: LNHDA, SQIVND (reference sequence). CDR3 protein: CASSPTGERGYGYTF. CDR3 DNA: TGTGCCAGTAGCCCCACAGGGGAGAGGGGCTATGGCTACACCTTC.

This clone is classed as medium-sized. The chain has TRBV19 and TRBJ2-2; D perhaps matches TRBD1 (6 bases). Trimming left V 6 bases short and J 2 bases short, with 10 bases between. Germline V gene sequence: CDR1 LNHDA, CDR2 SQIVND (reference sequence). This CDR3 comprises 14 residues. The CDR3 DNA reads as TGTGCCAGTAGGAGGGACATTAACACCGGGGAGCTGTTTTTT. As protein: CASRRDINTGELFF.

This clone was found a few times. This rearrangement joins TRBV5-1 to TRBJ2-2; 7 nucleotides match TRBD2. Germline CDR1 SGHRS, CDR2 YFSETQ. V was pared by 7 bases and J by 1 base, with 1 base of the junction left unmatched. The CDR3 has 13 amino acids. In DNA form, the CDR3 reads TGCGCCAGCGGCGGGGGGAACACCGGGGAGCTGTTTTTT. Its protein product is CASGGGNTGELFF.

For the CDR3, the DNA is TGCGCCAGCAGCTTGGAAGGGGACTGGACGTACAATGAGCAGTTCTTC. Its protein is CASSLEGDWTYNEQFF. The chain has TRBV5-1 and TRBJ2-1; D possibly corresponds to TRBD2 (6 bases). The CDR3 runs to 16 residues. Trimming removed 0 bases from V and 4 bases from J, with 14 bases in between. Germline assignment: CDR1 SGHRS and CDR2 YFSETQ.

V gene TRBV19 combines with J gene TRBJ1-5; possible D gene TRBD1, 5 bases. Germline assignment: CDR1 LNHDA and CDR2 SQIVND (reference sequence). The CDR3 length is 13 residues. Deletions cut 6 bases from V and 11 bases from J, with 17 bases between. CDR3: CASSADMGLAQHF. CDR3 sequence (DNA): TGTGCCAGTAGCGCGGACATGGGTTTAGCCCAGCATTTT.

The chain is built from TRBV28 and TRBJ2-6, with a possible D match to TRBD1 (6 bases). In germline, CDR1 is MDHEN, CDR2 SYDVKM. Trimming took off 5 bases at V and 1 base at J, with 12 bases between the two ends. The length of the CDR3 is 16 residues. Here the CDR3 reads CASSVQGRSGANVLTF. The CDR3 DNA sequence: TGTGCCAGCAGTGTACAGGGAAGATCTGGGGCCAACGTCCTGACTTTC.

The chain couples TRBV6-5 to TRBJ2-3; D gene unclear. This CDR3 has 11 amino acids. The germline gives CDR1 MNHEY, CDR2 SVGAGI. DNA of the CDR3: TGTGCGACGAGCGAGGCAGCTCGGCAGTATTTT. Translated: CATSEAARQYF.

The chain employs TRBV15 and TRBJ2-3; possibly TRBD2 for D (5 bases). Germline V gives CDR1 LNHNV, CDR2 YYDKDF (reference sequence). V shed 1 base and J shed 0 bases, with 11 bases lying between them. The CDR3 covers 16 residues. CDR3 in DNA: TGTGCCACCAGCAGAGGCGTGCGGACTAGCACAGATACGCAGTATTTT. The encoded protein is CATSRGVRTSTDTQYF.

Concerning this clone itself: The sample contains more than one DNA sequence encoding this CDR3. J is TRBJ1-6 and V is TRBV5-4; no clear D. CDR3 length equals 16 residues. Germline CDR1 SGHNT, CDR2 YYREEE (reference sequence). The germline V and J ends were trimmed by 0 bases and 0 bases, with 7 bases remaining between them. The CDR3 reads CASSLDRSSYNSPLHF. The CDR3, as DNA: TGTGCCAGCAGCTTGGATCGGAGCTCCTATAATTCACCCCTCCACTTT. The full variable domain, rest sourced from reference TRBV5-4 and TRBJ1-6, is ETGVTQSPTHLIKTRGQQVTLRCSSQSGHNTVSWYQQALGQGPQFIFQYYREEENGRGNFPPRFSGLQFPNYSSELNVNALELDDSALYLCASSLDRSSYNSPLHFGNGTRLTVT.

The V call is TRBV20-1, the J call TRBJ2-7, with D maybe TRBD1 (5 bases). Trimming shortened V by 5 bases and J by 2 bases, and 7 bases separated the two germline ends. Germline V lookup: CDR1 DFQATT, CDR2 SNEGSKA (reference sequence). There are 11 residues in the CDR3. CDR3 sequence: CSAVQAYEQYV. In DNA, the CDR3 is TGCAGTGCTGTACAGGCCTACGAGCAGTACGTC.

This chain joins TRBV15 and TRBJ2-7; D gene unclear. The CDR3 consists of 12 residues. V lost 1 base and J 3 bases, leaving 4 bases between the germline ends. Per germline, CDR1 LNHNV and CDR2 YYDKDF (reference sequence). Written as DNA, the CDR3 is TGTGCCACCAGCAGAGGAGGCTACGAGCAGTACGTC. Protein sequence: CATSRGGYEQYV.

A single count supports this clone. The rearrangement links TRBV19 to TRBJ2-5, with 9 positions matching TRBD2. The junction had 6 bases not matched to a gene; V was cut back by 3 bases and J by 4 bases. From germline, CDR1 is LNHDA and CDR2 SQIVND (reference sequence). The CDR3 extends over 15 amino acids. CDR3 loop: CASSIAAGGLETQYF. The CDR3 DNA reads TGTGCCAGTAGTATCGCGGCGGGGGGGCTAGAGACCCAGTACTTC.

The chain combines TRBV4-1 with TRBJ1-5; D is undetermined. The length of the CDR3 is 19 residues. Between the trimmed V and J ends, which lost 0 bases and 2 bases, there was a span of 20 bases. Germline CDR1 is MGHRA and CDR2 is YSYEKL. The CDR3 here is CASSQEIETHSGRNQPQHF. DNA of the CDR3: TGCGCCAGCAGCCAAGAAATTGAGACTCACTCGGGTCGCAATCAGCCCCAGCATTTT.

The chain couples TRBV5-6 to TRBJ2-5, with 7 bases that match TRBD1. The CDR3 is made up of 16 amino acids. With 4 bases clipped from V and 1 base from J, the junction kept 10 bases outside the gene matches. Per germline, CDR1 SGHDT and CDR2 YYEEEE. In DNA, the CDR3 is TGTGCCAGCAGCCTACCGACAGGGCCCTCCCAAGAGACCCAGTACTTC. Its translation: CASSLPTGPSQETQYF.

The J gene is TRBJ1-2, the V gene TRBV28; no definite D call. The CDR3 spans 12 residues. Germline loops: CDR1 MDHEN, CDR2 SYDVKM. Trimming removed 7 bases at V and 0 bases at J, with 6 bases between. CDR3 sequence reads: CASKLSNYGYTF. The CDR3 DNA sequence: TGTGCCAGCAAACTTTCTAACTATGGCTACACCTTC.

The rearrangement uses TRBV29-1 and TRBJ1-2; D unclear. The V gene's germline CDR1 is SQVTM and CDR2 ANQGSEA. V lost 2 bases and J lost 1, with 5 bases in between. The CDR3 is 12 amino acids. In nucleotides, the CDR3 is TGCAGCGTTGAATGGAGTAACTATGGCTACACCTTC. This codes for CSVEWSNYGYTF.